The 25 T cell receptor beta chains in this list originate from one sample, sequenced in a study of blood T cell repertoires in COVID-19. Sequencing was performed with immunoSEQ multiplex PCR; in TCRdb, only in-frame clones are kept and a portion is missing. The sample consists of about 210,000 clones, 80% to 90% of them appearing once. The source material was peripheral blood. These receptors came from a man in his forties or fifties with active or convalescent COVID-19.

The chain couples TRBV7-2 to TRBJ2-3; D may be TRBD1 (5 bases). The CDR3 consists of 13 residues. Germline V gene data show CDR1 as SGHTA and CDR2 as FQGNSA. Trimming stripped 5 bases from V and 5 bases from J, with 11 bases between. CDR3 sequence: CASSGHLLDTQYF. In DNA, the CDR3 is TGTGCCAGCAGCGGACATTTGTTAGATACGCAGTATTTT.

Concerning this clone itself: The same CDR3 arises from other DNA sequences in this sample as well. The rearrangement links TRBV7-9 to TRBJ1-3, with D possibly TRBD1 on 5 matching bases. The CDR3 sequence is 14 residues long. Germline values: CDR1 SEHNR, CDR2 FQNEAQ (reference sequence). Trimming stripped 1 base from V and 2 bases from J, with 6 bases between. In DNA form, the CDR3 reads TGTGCCAGCAGCTTAGTAGGGGCTGGAAACACCATATATTTT. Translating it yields CASSLVGAGNTIYF.

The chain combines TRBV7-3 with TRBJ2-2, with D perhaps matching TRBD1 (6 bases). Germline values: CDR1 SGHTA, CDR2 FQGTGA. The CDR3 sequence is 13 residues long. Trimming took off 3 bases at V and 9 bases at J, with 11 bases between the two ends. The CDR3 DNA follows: TGTGCCAGCAGCTTTGGGACAAACAGGGAGCTGTTTTTT. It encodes CASSFGTNRELFF. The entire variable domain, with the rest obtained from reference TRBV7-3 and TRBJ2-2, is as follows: GAGVSQTPSNKVTEKGKYVELRCDPISGHTALYWYRQSLGQGPEFLIYFQGTGAADDSGLPNDRFFAVRPEGSVSTLKIQRTERGDSAVYLCASSFGTNRELFFGEGSRLTVL.

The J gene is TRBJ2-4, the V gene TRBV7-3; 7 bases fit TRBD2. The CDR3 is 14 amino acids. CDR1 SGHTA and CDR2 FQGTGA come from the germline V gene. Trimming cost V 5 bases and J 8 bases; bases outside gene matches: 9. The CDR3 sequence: CASSPAGVGDIQYF. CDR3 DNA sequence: TGTGCCAGCAGCCCTGCGGGGGTAGGGGACATTCAGTACTTC.

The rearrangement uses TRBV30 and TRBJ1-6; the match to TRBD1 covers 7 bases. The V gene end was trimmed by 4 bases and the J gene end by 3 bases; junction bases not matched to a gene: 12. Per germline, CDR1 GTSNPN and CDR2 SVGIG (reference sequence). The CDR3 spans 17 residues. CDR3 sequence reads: CAWISGGQKLYNSPLHF. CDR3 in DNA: TGTGCCTGGATATCCGGGGGACAGAAGCTCTATAATTCACCCCTCCACTTT. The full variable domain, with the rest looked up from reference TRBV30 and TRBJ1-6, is SQTIHQWPATLVQPVGSPLSLECTVEGTSNPNLYWYRQAAGRGLQLLFYSVGIGQISSEVPQNLSASRPQDRQFILSSKKLLLSDSGFYLCAWISGGQKLYNSPLHFGNGTRLTVT.

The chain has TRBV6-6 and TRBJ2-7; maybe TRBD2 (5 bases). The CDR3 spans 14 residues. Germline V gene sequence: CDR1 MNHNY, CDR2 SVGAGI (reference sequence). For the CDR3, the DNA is TGTGCTACCAAACGCGAGGGATCCTCCTACGAGCAGTACTTC. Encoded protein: CATKREGSSYEQYF.

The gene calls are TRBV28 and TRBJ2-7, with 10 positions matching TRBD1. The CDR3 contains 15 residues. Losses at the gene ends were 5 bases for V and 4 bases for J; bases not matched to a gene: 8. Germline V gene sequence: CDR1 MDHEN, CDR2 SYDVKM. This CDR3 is CASSIRQGAFYEQYF. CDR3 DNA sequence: TGTGCCAGCAGTATCCGACAGGGGGCTTTTTACGAGCAGTACTTC. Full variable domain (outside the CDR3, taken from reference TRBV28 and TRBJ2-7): DVKVTQSSRYLVKRTGEKVFLECVQDMDHENMFWYRQDPGLGLRLIYFSYDVKMKEKGDIPEGYSVSREKKERFSLILESASTNQTSMYLCASSIRQGAFYEQYFGPGTRLTVT.

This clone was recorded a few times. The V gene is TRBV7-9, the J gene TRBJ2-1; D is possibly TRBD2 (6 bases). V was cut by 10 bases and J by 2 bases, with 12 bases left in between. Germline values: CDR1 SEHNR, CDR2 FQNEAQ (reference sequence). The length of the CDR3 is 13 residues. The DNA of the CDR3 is TGTGCCACCGAGCCGGGAGCCTACAATGAGCAGTTCTTC. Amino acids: CATEPGAYNEQFF. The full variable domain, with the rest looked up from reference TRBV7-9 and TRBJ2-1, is DTGVSQNPRHKITKRGQNVTFRCDPISEHNRLYWYRQTLGQGPEFLTYFQNEAQLEKSRLLSDRFSAERPKGSFSTLEIQRTEQGDSAMYLCATEPGAYNEQFFGPGTRLTVL.

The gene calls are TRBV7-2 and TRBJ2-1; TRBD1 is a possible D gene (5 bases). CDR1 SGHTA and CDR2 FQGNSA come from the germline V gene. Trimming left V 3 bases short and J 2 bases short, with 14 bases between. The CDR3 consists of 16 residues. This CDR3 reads CASSFHWWGAYNEQFF. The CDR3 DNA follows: TGTGCCAGCAGCTTTCACTGGTGGGGCGCCTACAATGAGCAGTTCTTC. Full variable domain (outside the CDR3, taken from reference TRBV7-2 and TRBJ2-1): GAGVSQSPSNKVTEKGKDVELRCDPISGHTALYWYRQSLGQGLEFLIYFQGNSAPDKSGLPSDRFSAERTGGSVSTLTIQRTQQEDSAVYLCASSFHWWGAYNEQFFGPGTRLTVL.

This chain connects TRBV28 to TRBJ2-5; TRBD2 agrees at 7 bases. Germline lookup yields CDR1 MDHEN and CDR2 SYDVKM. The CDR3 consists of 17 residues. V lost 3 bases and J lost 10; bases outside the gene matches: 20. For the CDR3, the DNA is TGTGCCAGCAGTTTCCTACCACCTCGACTAGCTCAAGTGGGCCAGTACTTC. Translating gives CASSFLPPRLAQVGQYF.

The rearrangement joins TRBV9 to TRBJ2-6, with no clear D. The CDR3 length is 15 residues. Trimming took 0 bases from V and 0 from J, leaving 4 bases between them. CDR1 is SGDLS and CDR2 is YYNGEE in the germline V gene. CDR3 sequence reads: CASSVGSSGANVLTF. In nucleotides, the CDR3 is TGTGCCAGCAGCGTAGGCAGCTCTGGGGCCAACGTCCTGACTTTC.

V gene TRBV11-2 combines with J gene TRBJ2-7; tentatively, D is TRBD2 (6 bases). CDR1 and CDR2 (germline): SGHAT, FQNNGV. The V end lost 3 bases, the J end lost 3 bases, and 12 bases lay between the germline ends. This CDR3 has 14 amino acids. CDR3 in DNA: TGTGCCAGCAGCTTGGGGGGAATAGGCTACGAGCAGTACGTC. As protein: CASSLGGIGYEQYV.

This CDR3 reads CASSISGANVLTF. The CDR3 coding sequence is TGTGCCAGCTCAATATCTGGGGCCAACGTCCTGACTTTC. The chain links TRBV18 to TRBJ2-6; D uncertain. Germline CDR1 is KGHSH and CDR2 is LQKENI. This CDR3 contains 13 residues. Between the trimmed V and J ends, which lost 5 bases and 1 base, there was a span of 3 bases.

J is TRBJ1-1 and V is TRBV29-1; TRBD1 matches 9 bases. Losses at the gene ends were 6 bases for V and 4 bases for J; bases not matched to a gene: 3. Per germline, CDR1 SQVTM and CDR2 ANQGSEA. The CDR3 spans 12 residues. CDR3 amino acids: CSVMGQGTEAFF. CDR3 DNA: TGCAGCGTGATGGGACAGGGCACTGAAGCTTTCTTT. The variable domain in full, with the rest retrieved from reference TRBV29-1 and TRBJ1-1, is SAVISQKPSRDICQRGTSLTIQCQVDSQVTMMFWYRQQPGQSLTLIATANQGSEATYESGFVIDKFPISRPNLTFSTLTVSNMSPEDSSIYLCSVMGQGTEAFFGQGTRLTVV.

CDR3 sequence: CASSLGGGYGYTF. In DNA, the CDR3 is TGTGCCAGCAGCTTAGGGGGAGGGTATGGCTACACCTTC. The chain recombines TRBV7-3 with TRBJ1-2; D possibly corresponds to TRBD1 (5 bases). CDR3 size: 13 residues. V was pared by 2 bases and J by 5 bases, with 9 bases between. Germline CDR1 SGHTA, CDR2 FQGTGA.

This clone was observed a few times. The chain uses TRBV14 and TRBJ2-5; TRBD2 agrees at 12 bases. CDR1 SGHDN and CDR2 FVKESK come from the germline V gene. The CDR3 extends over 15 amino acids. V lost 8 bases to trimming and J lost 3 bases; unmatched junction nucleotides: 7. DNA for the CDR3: TGTGCCAGCTCATATCGACTAGCGGGAGAAGAGACCCAGTACTTC. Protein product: CASSYRLAGEETQYF. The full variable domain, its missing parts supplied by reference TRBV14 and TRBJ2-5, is EAGVTQFPSHSVIEKGQTVTLRCDPISGHDNLYWYRRVMGKEIKFLLHFVKESKQDESGMPNNRFLAERTGGTYSTLKVQPAELEDSGVYFCASSYRLAGEETQYFGPGTRLLVL.

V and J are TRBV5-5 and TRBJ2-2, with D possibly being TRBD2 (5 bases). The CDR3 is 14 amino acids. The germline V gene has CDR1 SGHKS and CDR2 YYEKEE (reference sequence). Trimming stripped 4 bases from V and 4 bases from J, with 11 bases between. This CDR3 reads CASSLPRATGELFF. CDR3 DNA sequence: TGTGCCAGCAGCCTGCCGCGGGCCACCGGGGAGCTGTTTTTT. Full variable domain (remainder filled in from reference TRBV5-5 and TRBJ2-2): DAGVTQSPTHLIKTRGQQVTLRCSPISGHKSVSWYQQVLGQGPQFIFQYYEKEERGRGNFPDRFSARQFPNYSSELNVNALLLGDSALYLCASSLPRATGELFFGEGSRLTVL.

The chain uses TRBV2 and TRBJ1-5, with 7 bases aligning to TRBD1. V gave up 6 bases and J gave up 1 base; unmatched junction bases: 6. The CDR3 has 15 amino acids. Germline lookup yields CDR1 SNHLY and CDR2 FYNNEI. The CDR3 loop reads CASSQQTGSNQPQHF. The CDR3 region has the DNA TGTGCCAGCAGCCAACAGACAGGGAGCAATCAGCCCCAGCATTTT.

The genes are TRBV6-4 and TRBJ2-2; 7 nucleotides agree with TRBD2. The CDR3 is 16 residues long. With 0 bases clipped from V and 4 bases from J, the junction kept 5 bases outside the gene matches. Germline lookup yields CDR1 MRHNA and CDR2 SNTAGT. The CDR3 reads CASSDSGGVGTGELFF. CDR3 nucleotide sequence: TGTGCCAGCAGTGACTCGGGAGGGGTTGGCACCGGGGAGCTGTTTTTT.

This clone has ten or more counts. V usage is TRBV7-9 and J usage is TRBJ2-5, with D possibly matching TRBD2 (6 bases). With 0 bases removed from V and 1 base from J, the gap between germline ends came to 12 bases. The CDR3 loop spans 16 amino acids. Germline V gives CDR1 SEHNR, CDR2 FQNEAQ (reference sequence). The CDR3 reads CASSLAGGPIQETQYF. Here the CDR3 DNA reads TGTGCCAGCAGCTTAGCGGGGGGACCCATCCAAGAGACCCAGTACTTC.

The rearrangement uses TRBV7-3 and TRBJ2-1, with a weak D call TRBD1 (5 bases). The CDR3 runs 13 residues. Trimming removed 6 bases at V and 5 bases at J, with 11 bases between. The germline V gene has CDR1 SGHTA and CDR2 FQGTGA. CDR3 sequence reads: CASSRGRDNEQFF. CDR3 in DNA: TGTGCCAGCAGTAGGGGCCGAGACAATGAGCAGTTCTTC.

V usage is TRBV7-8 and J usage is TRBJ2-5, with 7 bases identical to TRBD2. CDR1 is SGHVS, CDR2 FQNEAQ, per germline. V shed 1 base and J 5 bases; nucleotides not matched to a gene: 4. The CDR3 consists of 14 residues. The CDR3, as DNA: TGTGCCAGCAGCTTAGTACGGGGAGGGGAGACCCAGTACTTC. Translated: CASSLVRGGETQYF.

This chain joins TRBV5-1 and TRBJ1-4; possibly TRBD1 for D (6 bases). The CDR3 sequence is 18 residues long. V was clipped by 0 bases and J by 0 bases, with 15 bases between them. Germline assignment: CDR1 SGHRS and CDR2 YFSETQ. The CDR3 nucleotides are TGCGCCAGCAGCTTGGGGGCAGGGGCGCCGGCAACTAATGAAAAACTGTTTTTT. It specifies CASSLGAGAPATNEKLFF.

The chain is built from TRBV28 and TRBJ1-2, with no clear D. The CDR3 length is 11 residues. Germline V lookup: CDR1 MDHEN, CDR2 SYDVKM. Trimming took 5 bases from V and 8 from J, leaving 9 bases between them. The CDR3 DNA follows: TGTGCCAGCAGTCAATCTACCGGCTACACCTTC. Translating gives CASSQSTGYTF.

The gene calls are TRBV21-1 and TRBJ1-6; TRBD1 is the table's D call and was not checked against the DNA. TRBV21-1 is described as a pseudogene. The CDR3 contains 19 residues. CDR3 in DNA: TGTGCCAGCAGCCCGGGGAGAATGGGACCGGGACAGGATAATTCACCCCTCCACTTT. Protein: CASSPGRMGPGQDNSPLHF.